This passage covers 32 T cell receptor beta chains from one sample sequenced in a study of identical twins. From the 5' RACE reads, TCRdb called clonotypes with MiXCR, one entry per CDR3 protein. The repertoire holds about 890,000 distinct CDR3 sequences, with approximately 13% as singletons. The sample also formed part of further work on yellow fever vaccine responses in identical twins.

What was sequenced was PBMCs. The receptors derive from a woman in her late teens or twenties in good health.

This clonotype was seen repeatedly, ten times or more. The CDR3 bases are TGTGCCAGCAGCAAACCCGGGACTAGCGGGAAATATTACAATGAGCAGTTCTTC. This codes for CASSKPGTSGKYYNEQFF. V gene TRBV11-1 combines with J gene TRBJ2-1; 13 bases are a match to TRBD2. The ends lost 5 bases at V and 4 bases at J; junction bases unmatched: 11. The CDR3 extends over 18 amino acids. The germline gives CDR1 SGHAT, CDR2 FQDESV (reference sequence).

The V and J genes are TRBV12-3 or TRBV12-4 and TRBJ2-4; 7 nucleotides agree with TRBD1. This CDR3 has 14 amino acids. J gave up 13 bases and V 5 bases, and 14 bases lay outside the gene matches. CDR3 in DNA: TGTGCCAGCAGTCCCAGGGACAGCGGCCCCATACAGTACTTC. Translation: CASSPRDSGPIQYF.

This clonotype has a handful of counts. The chain is built from TRBV11-2 and TRBJ1-2, with D possibly TRBD1 on 5 matching bases. Germline CDR1 SGHAT, CDR2 FQNNGV. The V end lost 5 bases, the J end lost 8 bases, and 15 bases lay between the germline ends. The CDR3 length is 13 residues. CDR3 sequence: CASSPWGGEGYTF. Here the CDR3 DNA reads TGTGCCAGCAGCCCCTGGGGGGGGGAAGGCTACACCTTC.

This clonotype occurred a few times. The chain combines TRBV5-1 with TRBJ1-2, with 9 bases that match TRBD1. CDR3 length equals 14 residues. Germline CDR1 is SGHRS and CDR2 is YFSETQ. J was trimmed by 4 bases and V by 5 bases; bases with no gene match: 6. The CDR3 here is CASSTGGLSYGYTF. The CDR3 coding sequence is TGCGCCAGCAGTACAGGGGGCCTGAGCTATGGCTACACCTTC.

This clonotype has a handful of counts. This chain uses TRBV20-1 with TRBJ2-7, with 8 nucleotides matching TRBD1. V shed 1 base, J shed 2 bases, and the junction held 4 bases outside the gene matches. CDR1 is DFQATT, CDR2 SNEGSKA, per germline (reference sequence). The CDR3 extends over 14 amino acids. The DNA of the CDR3 is TGCAGTGCTAGAGGACTGGACAGGGCCTACGAGCAGTACGTC. It translates to CSARGLDRAYEQYV.

There are a few counts of this clonotype. The V and J genes are TRBV7-6 and TRBJ1-1; D is ambiguous. From germline, CDR1 is SGHVS and CDR2 FNYEAQ. This CDR3 contains 15 residues. The V end lost 5 bases, the J end lost 1 base, and 14 bases lay between the germline ends. The chain's CDR3 is CASSLTGNRNTEAFF. In nucleotides, the CDR3 is TGTGCCAGCAGCCTCACCGGGAATAGGAACACTGAAGCTTTCTTT. Complete variable domain (other parts from reference TRBV7-6 and TRBJ1-1): GAGVSQSPRYKVTKRGQDVALRCDPISGHVSLYWYRQALGQGPEFLTYFNYEAQQDKSGLPNDRFSAERPEGSISTLTIQRTEQRDSAMYRCASSLTGNRNTEAFFGQGTRLTVV.

This clonotype was recorded many times. The chain combines TRBV6-1 with TRBJ2-1, with no clear D. The CDR3 extends over 13 amino acids. The ends were cut back, 0 bases at V and 9 bases at J, with 9 bases in the middle. Germline V gives CDR1 MNHNS, CDR2 SASEGT. The CDR3 loop is CASSEAEWSEQFF. The CDR3 coding sequence is TGTGCCAGCAGTGAAGCGGAGTGGAGTGAGCAGTTCTTC.

This clonotype occurred a few times. This chain links TRBV20-1 with TRBJ1-4; TRBD1 agrees at 9 bases. CDR1 and CDR2 (germline): DFQATT, SNEGSKA (reference sequence). The V gene end was trimmed by 4 bases and the J gene end by 5 bases; junction bases not matched to a gene: 2. This CDR3 comprises 13 residues. Written as DNA, the CDR3 is TGCAGTGCTACGACAGGGGGGAATGAAAAACTGTTTTTT. It yields the protein CSATTGGNEKLFF.

V usage is TRBV6-1 and J usage is TRBJ1-1; TRBD1 is a possible D gene (6 bases). Germline assignment: CDR1 MNHNS and CDR2 SASEGT. Trimming cost V 6 bases and J 10 bases, with 21 bases left between them. The CDR3 is 14 amino acids. The CDR3 spells CASSKQGLSFGAFF. The CDR3 DNA follows: TGTGCCAGCAGCAAACAGGGACTGTCATTTGGAGCTTTCTTT.

This clonotype showed up many times. This chain joins TRBV20-1 and TRBJ1-5, with D perhaps TRBD1 (6 bases). The V and J ends lost 2 bases and 3 bases respectively, with 8 bases between them. Germline V gene sequence: CDR1 DFQATT, CDR2 SNEGSKA (reference sequence). The CDR3 is 13 amino acids. The CDR3 spells CSARPGVNQPQHF. The CDR3 region has the DNA TGCAGTGCTAGACCAGGGGTCAATCAGCCCCAGCATTTT.

Concerning this clonotype: The CDR3 carries no conserved terminal phenylalanine or tryptophan, so it likely arises from a read error. The V call is TRBV6-2 or TRBV6-3, the J call TRBJ2-7, with 9 nucleotides matching TRBD1. V dropped 1 base and J dropped 3; count of bases not matched to a gene: 4. In germline, CDR1 is MNHEY, CDR2 SVGEGT. The CDR3 has 15 residues. The CDR3 bases are TGTGCCAGCAGTTACTTGGGACAGGGAGGCTACGAGCAGTACTAC. Translated, it gives CASSYLGQGGYEQYY.

This sequence joins TRBV6-6 and TRBJ2-1, with D unclear. The CDR3 loop spans 12 amino acids. V gave up 0 bases and J gave up 7 bases, with 4 bases separating them. CDR1 and CDR2 from the germline V gene are MNHNY and SVGAGI (reference sequence). Here the CDR3 DNA reads TGTGCCAGCAGTTACTCCATGAATGAGCAGTTCTTC. Amino acid sequence: CASSYSMNEQFF.

The J gene is TRBJ1-6, the V gene TRBV5-1; D ambiguous. The CDR3 consists of 13 residues. Per germline, CDR1 SGHRS and CDR2 YFSETQ. V gave up 7 bases and J gave up 3 bases, with 8 bases separating them. In nucleotides, the CDR3 is TGCGCCAGCCAACCGGACTATAATTCACCCCTCCACTTT. As protein: CASQPDYNSPLHF.

This clonotype was detected only a few times. The V and J genes are TRBV2 and TRBJ1-1; tentative D call: TRBD1 (6 bases). V lost 4 bases and J 3 bases, leaving 12 bases between the germline ends. The germline V gene has CDR1 SNHLY and CDR2 FYNNEI. The CDR3 length is 14 residues. The CDR3, as DNA: TGTGCCAGCAGTGTTCAGGGGTGGGACACTGAAGCTTTCTTT. This translates into CASSVQGWDTEAFF.

This clonotype was detected a few times. The chain couples TRBV29-1 to TRBJ2-2, with 7 bases fitting TRBD2. Unmatched junction bases numbered 8, after V lost 4 bases and J lost 3 bases. This CDR3 contains 15 residues. Germline V lookup: CDR1 SQVTM, CDR2 ANQGSEA. Here the CDR3 reads CSVVLGGPDTGELFF. The CDR3 bases are TGCAGCGTTGTGTTGGGAGGGCCGGACACCGGGGAGCTGTTTTTT.

This CDR3 is CSAHIRDQPQHF. The CDR3 DNA is TGCAGTGCTCACATCAGGGATCAGCCCCAGCATTTT. The chain employs TRBV20-1 and TRBJ1-5; D possibly corresponds to TRBD1 (5 bases). This CDR3 comprises 12 residues. Germline CDR1 reads DFQATT; CDR2 reads SNEGSKA (reference sequence). V lost 5 bases, J lost 5 bases, and 10 bases lay in between.

This clonotype appeared many times. The chain joins TRBV5-4 to TRBJ2-1, with 7 bases identical to TRBD2. V trimming: 0 bases; J trimming: 3 bases; junction bases outside the gene matches: 3. This CDR3 region has 15 residues. CDR1 is SGHNT, CDR2 YYREEE, per germline (reference sequence). As DNA, the CDR3 is TGTGCCAGCAGCTTGGGCGGGAGAGGCTACAATGAGCAGTTCTTC. Its translation: CASSLGGRGYNEQFF.

The chain recombines TRBV7-8 with TRBJ2-5, with 7 bases aligning to TRBD1. Losses at the gene ends were 6 bases for V and 5 bases for J; bases not matched to a gene: 21. This CDR3 is built from 18 residues. CDR1 and CDR2 from the germline V gene are SGHVS and FQNEAQ. The CDR3 spells CASSLDSGTVIRTETQYF. CDR3 DNA: TGTGCCAGCAGTCTAGACAGTGGGACAGTCATACGTACGGAGACCCAGTACTTC.

This clonotype was seen at least ten times. CDR3 loop: CASSYRDRGDQPQHF. For the CDR3, the DNA is TGCGCCAGCAGCTACCGGGACAGGGGTGATCAGCCCCAGCATTTT. This sequence joins TRBV4-1 and TRBJ1-5, with TRBD1 matching 10 bases. With V trimmed by 5 bases and J by 5 bases, 6 bases remained unmatched. The CDR3 extends over 15 amino acids. CDR1 MGHRA and CDR2 YSYEKL come from the germline V gene.

This clonotype was detected only a few times. V and J are TRBV10-3 and TRBJ2-7; D is possibly TRBD1 (6 bases). The CDR3 loop spans 14 amino acids. The germline V gene encodes CDR1 ENHRY and CDR2 SYGVKD. Trimming shortened V by 6 bases and J by 0 bases, and 12 bases separated the two germline ends. The CDR3 spells CAIREDRFSYEQYF. The CDR3 coding sequence is TGTGCCATCAGGGAGGACAGATTCTCCTACGAGCAGTACTTC.

The chain couples TRBV7-9 to TRBJ1-4; D is unclear. V lost 3 bases and J 7 bases, leaving 9 bases between the germline ends. The CDR3 has 13 amino acids. CDR1 and CDR2 (germline): SEHNR, FQNEAQ (reference sequence). The CDR3 DNA is TGTGCCAGCAGCTTTGGACCGATTGAAAAACTGTTTTTT. Translated: CASSFGPIEKLFF.

This clonotype has just a few counts. The V call is TRBV7-9, the J call TRBJ2-2; TRBD1 matches 8 bases. The CDR3 is 16 amino acids. CDR1 is SEHNR, CDR2 FQNEAQ, per germline (reference sequence). Germline trimming cut 4 bases from V and 1 base from J; bases unmatched to any gene: 5. This CDR3 is CASSSRQGQNTGELFF. CDR3 in DNA: TGTGCCAGCAGCTCCAGACAGGGGCAGAACACCGGGGAGCTGTTTTTT.

CDR3 DNA: TGTGCCAGCAGCGCACAGGGACGTCAGTACTTC. This codes for CASSAQGRQYF. J is TRBJ2-4 and V is TRBV9; weak D call: TRBD1 (6 bases). The CDR3 totals 11 residues. Germline CDR1 reads SGDLS; CDR2 reads YYNGEE. Trimming took 3 bases from V and 12 from J, leaving 10 bases between them.

This clonotype was counted at least ten times. The chain couples TRBV29-1 to TRBJ2-1; D possibly matches TRBD1 or TRBD2 (5 bases each). The CDR3 is 16 residues long. V was pared by 1 base and J by 3 bases, with 16 bases between. Germline CDR1 reads SQVTM; CDR2 reads ANQGSEA. The CDR3 protein is CSVEGVRAGSYNEQFF. The CDR3 bases are TGCAGCGTTGAAGGCGTCAGGGCAGGGAGCTACAATGAGCAGTTCTTC.

This clonotype was seen a handful of times. The chain couples TRBV5-1 to TRBJ1-6; D may be TRBD1 (5 bases). V was clipped by 1 base and J by 7 bases, with 15 bases between them. Looked up from germline, CDR1 is SGHRS and CDR2 is YFSETQ. The CDR3 has 16 residues. The CDR3 region is CASSLYGTETNSPLHF. The CDR3 DNA reads as TGCGCCAGCAGCTTGTATGGGACCGAAACCAATTCACCCCTCCACTTT.

The chain is built from TRBV4-1 and TRBJ1-6; D not resolved. The V end was cut by 2 bases, the J end by 4 bases, with 12 bases between. The CDR3 extends over 16 amino acids. From germline, CDR1 is MGHRA and CDR2 YSYEKL. CDR3 in amino acids: CASSQSGQRYNSPLHF. Written as DNA, the CDR3 is TGCGCCAGCAGCCAATCTGGCCAGAGGTATAATTCACCCCTCCACTTT.

This clonotype was detected ten times or more. V gene TRBV2 combines with J gene TRBJ1-6; D is perhaps TRBD1 (6 bases). The CDR3 covers 15 residues. Deletions cut 5 bases from V and 8 bases from J, with 16 bases between. CDR1 and CDR2 from the germline V gene are SNHLY and FYNNEI. The CDR3 reads CASSKDSRGDSPLHF. The CDR3 coding sequence is TGTGCCAGCAGTAAGGACAGTCGGGGGGATTCACCCCTCCACTTT.

This clonotype was counted between two and nine times. J is TRBJ2-1 and V is TRBV2, with D maybe TRBD2 (6 bases). Germline assignment: CDR1 SNHLY and CDR2 FYNNEI. V was shortened by 6 bases and J by 5 bases, with 14 bases between the two germline ends. The CDR3 covers 14 residues. The CDR3 coding sequence is TGTGCCAGCAGGGAGGGTACTCCCAACAATGAGCAGTTCTTC. This codes for CASREGTPNNEQFF.

In this sample, this clonotype turned up a few times. The chain is built from TRBV11-2 and TRBJ1-4; possible D gene TRBD1, 5 bases. The CDR3 length is 16 residues. Germline V CDR1 and CDR2: SGHAT, FQNNGV. V was cut by 1 base and J by 8 bases, with 17 bases left in between. The CDR3: CASSLGAPGFEEKLFF. In DNA, the CDR3 is TGTGCCAGCAGCTTAGGTGCCCCAGGGTTCGAAGAAAAACTGTTTTTT. Combining the CDR3 with reference TRBV11-2 and TRBJ1-4 gives the whole variable domain EAGVAQSPRYKIIEKRQSVAFWCNPISGHATLYWYQQILGQGPKLLIQFQNNGVVDDSQLPKDRFSAERLKGVDSTLKIQPAKLEDSAVYLCASSLGAPGFEEKLFFGSGTQLSVL.

This clonotype was observed a handful of times. The chain is built from TRBV29-1 and TRBJ1-6, with D hard to call. This CDR3 has 13 residues. The V end was cut by 4 bases, the J end by 6 bases, with 10 bases between. Looked up from germline, CDR1 is SQVTM and CDR2 is ANQGSEA. In DNA, the CDR3 is TGCAGCGTTGGGTCAGGATCTAATTCACCCCTCCACTTT. Amino acids: CSVGSGSNSPLHF.

This clonotype was seen at least ten times. This chain joins TRBV7-9 and TRBJ1-2, with 7 bases matching TRBD1. The germline gives CDR1 SEHNR, CDR2 FQNEAQ (reference sequence). V shed 5 bases and J 4 bases; nucleotides not matched to a gene: 7. CDR3 length: 14 residues. The CDR3, as DNA: TGTGCCAGCAGCCCGGCTGGGACAGCCTATGGCTACACCTTC. It codes for CASSPAGTAYGYTF.

The chain combines TRBV5-1 with TRBJ2-1; no reliable D call. V lost 6 bases to trimming and J lost 9 bases, with 10 bases between them. The CDR3 has 11 amino acids. Germline values: CDR1 SGHRS, CDR2 YFSETQ. The CDR3 DNA sequence: TGCGCCAGCACCAGTAAGGGTGAGCAGTTCTTC. It translates to CASTSKGEQFF. The full variable domain, its missing parts supplied by reference TRBV5-1 and TRBJ2-1, is KAGVTQTPRYLIKTRGQQVTLSCSPISGHRSVSWYQQTPGQGLQFLFEYFSETQRNKGNFPGRFSGRQFSNSRSEMNVSTLELGDSALYLCASTSKGEQFFGPGTRLTVL.